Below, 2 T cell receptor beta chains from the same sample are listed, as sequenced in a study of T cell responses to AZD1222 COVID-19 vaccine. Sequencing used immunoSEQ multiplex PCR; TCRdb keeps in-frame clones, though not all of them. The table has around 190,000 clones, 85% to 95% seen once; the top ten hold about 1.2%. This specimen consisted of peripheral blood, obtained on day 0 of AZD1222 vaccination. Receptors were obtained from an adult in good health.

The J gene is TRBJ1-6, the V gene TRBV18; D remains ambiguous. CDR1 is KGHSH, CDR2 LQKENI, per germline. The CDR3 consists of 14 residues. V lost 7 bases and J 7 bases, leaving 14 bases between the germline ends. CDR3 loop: CASLRDGRNSPLHF. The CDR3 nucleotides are TGTGCCAGCTTACGTGACGGAAGAAATTCACCCCTCCACTTT.

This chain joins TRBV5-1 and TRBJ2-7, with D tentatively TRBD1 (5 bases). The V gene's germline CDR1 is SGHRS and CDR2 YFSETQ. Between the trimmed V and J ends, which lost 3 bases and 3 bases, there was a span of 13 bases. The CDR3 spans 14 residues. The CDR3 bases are TGCGCCAGCAGCTCCCTTTTAGGGGACTACGAGCAGTACTTC. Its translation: CASSSLLGDYEQYF.